The source of this T cell receptor beta chain is a study of CD8+CD57+ T cells in acquired aplastic anemia. About the study: Each DNA sample taken from sorted CD4+ and CD8+ cells came to around 2.9 ug on average. General observations from the study: Significant differences in CD8+ Simpson's diversity were not observed between patients and controls. Researchers report that approximately 28 CD8+ CDR3 sequences appeared in both patients and controls.

In patients chosen for sequencing, flow cytometry had shown CD8+CD57+ cell expansion. The patients, all of them, had severe acquired aplastic anemia. In germline, CDR1 is SGHVS, CDR2 FNYEAQ. CDR3 length: 14 amino acids. Of note for this clonotype: The antigen remains undetermined.

It was genomic DNA that served as the template for profiling TCR beta VDJ and CDR3. MiXCR, applied by TCRdb to the reads, yields one record per CDR3 protein. Here the sample spans some 170,000 distinct CDR3 sequences, about 45% being singletons. The V gene is TRBV7-6, the J gene TRBJ2-5; 9 bases fit TRBD1. The sequenced sample consisted of sorted CD4+, CD8+, or CD8+CD57+ T cells (not recorded which) from PBMCs. The clonotype comes from a human donor with aplastic anemia. The CDR3 region has the DNA TGTGCTAGGCCCGGGACAGGGATCCAAGAGACCCAGTACTTC. It encodes CARPGTGIQETQYF.